This TCR beta chain was recovered during a study of blood T cell repertoires in COVID-19. The wider study: T cells, B-cell-depleted T cells, or PBMCs provided the cDNA or gDNA that served as material.

The V end lost 10 bases, the J end lost 1 base, and 13 bases lay between the germline ends. This CDR3 contains 13 residues. In germline, CDR1 is LNHDA, CDR2 SQIVND (reference sequence). Original processing notes: Amplification from reference gene primers served as the basis for estimated nucleated cell counts. The data were produced by immunoSEQ multiplex PCR, yet TCRdb's version contains in-frame clones alone and is incomplete. V and J calls and clone size are those listed in that table; D and trimming were worked out from the DNA. The data show tens of thousands of clones, nearly 90% seen once. This TCR was recovered from a man over 45 with acute or convalescent COVID-19. The genes are TRBV19 and TRBJ1-2; TRBD1 is a possible D gene (5 bases). Sequencing was carried out using peripheral blood. The CDR3 reads CATTTRGNYGYTF. For the CDR3, the DNA is TGTGCCACTACCACAAGGGGTAACTATGGCTACACCTTC.